Listed below are T cell receptor beta chains from one sample, sequenced in a study of shared T cell receptors in the human thymus. Assay: immunoSEQ multiplex PCR; the TCRdb copy retains only in-frame clones and omits some. The sample lists about 540,000 clones, approximately 80% occurring once. The sample also formed part of further work on human thymus T cells.

Material for sequencing was thymocytes. The receptors were gathered from a boy under two years old with a congenital heart defect. Both conserved end residues are part of each CDR3. The D gene is left open where the match is weak. Expanded clones are given a class, and other clones once, few, many or no size at all.

D gene: -; V gene: TRBV19; clone size: -; J gene: TRBJ1-2; CDR3 DNA: TGTGCCAGTAGTATCTTAGCTAACTATGGCTACACCTTC; CDR3 protein: CASSILANYGYTF
D gene: TRBD1; V gene: TRBV6-1; clone size: once; J gene: TRBJ1-5; CDR3 DNA: TGTGCCAGCAGTGAATCAGGGGGCCGCAATCAGCCCCAGCATTTT; CDR3 protein: CASSESGGRNQPQHF
D gene: TRBD1; V gene: TRBV4-3; clone size: once; J gene: TRBJ2-1; CDR3 DNA: TGCGCCAGCAGTCCCCGGACAGGGCTGGACTACAATGAGCAGTTCTTC; CDR3 protein: CASSPRTGLDYNEQFF
D gene: TRBD2; V gene: TRBV5-6; clone size: -; J gene: TRBJ2-3; CDR3 DNA: TGTGCCAGCAGCTTACTAGCGGGACCCACAGATACGCAGTATTTT; CDR3 protein: CASSLLAGPTDTQYF
D gene: TRBD2; V gene: TRBV5-6; clone size: few; J gene: TRBJ2-1; CDR3 DNA: TGTGCCAGCAGCTTGGTGCGGGTTCCTAGCGGTCCCTACAATGAGCAGTTCTTC; CDR3 protein: CASSLVRVPSGPYNEQFF
D gene: -; V gene: TRBV7-2; clone size: few; J gene: TRBJ1-1; CDR3 DNA: TGTGCCAGCAGTATAGGCTACAGCATGAACACTGAAGCTTTCTTT; CDR3 protein: CASSIGYSMNTEAFF
D gene: -; V gene: TRBV5-6; clone size: -; J gene: TRBJ2-6; CDR3 DNA: TGTGCCAGCAGCTTCTCGACAGATCCTTCCTCTGGGGCCAACGTCCTGACTTTC; CDR3 protein: CASSFSTDPSSGANVLTF
D gene: -; V gene: TRBV6-5; clone size: -; J gene: TRBJ1-2; CDR3 DNA: TGTGCCCCCCGGCTAGAGGTCCCAGATGGCTACACCTTC; CDR3 protein: CAPRLEVPDGYTF
D gene: TRBD2; V gene: TRBV5-1; clone size: -; J gene: TRBJ2-1; CDR3 DNA: TGCGCCAGCGGCACACCCGCGGCTAGCGGAGACAATGAGCAGTTCTTC; CDR3 protein: CASGTPAASGDNEQFF
D gene: TRBD1; V gene: TRBV7-2; clone size: -; J gene: TRBJ1-2; CDR3 DNA: TGTGCCAGCAGCAAGCCGGGACAGCGGAAGTATGGCTACACCTTC; CDR3 protein: CASSKPGQRKYGYTF
D gene: TRBD2; V gene: TRBV30; clone size: -; J gene: TRBJ2-7; CDR3 DNA: TGTGCCTGGAGTGTATTAGCGGGAGGCATACTCTACGAGCAGTACTTC; CDR3 protein: CAWSVLAGGILYEQYF
D gene: -; V gene: TRBV14; clone size: once; J gene: TRBJ2-1; CDR3 DNA: TGTGCCAGCAGCCATCCCACTAGCTCCCCGCGAGGGGAGCAGTTCTTC; CDR3 protein: CASSHPTSSPRGEQFF
D gene: -; V gene: TRBV5-1; clone size: -; J gene: TRBJ2-5; CDR3 DNA: TGCGCCAGCAGCTTGGACAGGGCCGGGGAGACCCAGTACTTC; CDR3 protein: CASSLDRAGETQYF
D gene: TRBD2; V gene: TRBV5-6; clone size: -; J gene: TRBJ2-3; CDR3 DNA: TGTGCCAGCAGCGGGAGGACTAGCGGTCCCACAGATACGCAGTATTTT; CDR3 protein: CASSGRTSGPTDTQYF
D gene: -; V gene: TRBV30; clone size: -; J gene: TRBJ1-4; CDR3 DNA: TGTGCCTGTTCTTCCGACAGAAATGAAAAACTGTTTTTT; CDR3 protein: CACSSDRNEKLFF
D gene: TRBD1; V gene: TRBV27; clone size: -; J gene: TRBJ2-7; CDR3 DNA: TGTGCCAGCAGTACCCAGGGACAGCTCTACGAGCAGTACTTC; CDR3 protein: CASSTQGQLYEQYF
D gene: -; V gene: TRBV10-3; clone size: -; J gene: TRBJ2-7; CDR3 DNA: TGTGCCATCTCACCCCAGGCGAAACACTCCTACGAGCAGTACTTC; CDR3 protein: CAISPQAKHSYEQYF
D gene: TRBD2; V gene: TRBV7-2; clone size: -; J gene: TRBJ2-3; CDR3 DNA: TGTGCCAGCAGCTCGAAAAGGAGCGGGGGAATTACAGATACGCAGTATTTT; CDR3 protein: CASSSKRSGGITDTQYF
D gene: -; V gene: TRBV5-1; clone size: -; J gene: TRBJ1-5; CDR3 DNA: TGCGCCAGCAGCTTGACAGGGAACCAGCCCCAGCATTTT; CDR3 protein: CASSLTGNQPQHF
D gene: -; V gene: TRBV7-2; clone size: -; J gene: TRBJ2-5; CDR3 DNA: TGTGCCAGCTTCTTTGCGGCCCAGTACTTC; CDR3 protein: CASFFAAQYF
D gene: TRBD2; V gene: TRBV13; clone size: few; J gene: TRBJ2-3; CDR3 DNA: TGTGCCAGCAGCTGCGGACTAGCGGGAGTAACAGATACGCAGTATTTT; CDR3 protein: CASSCGLAGVTDTQYF
D gene: TRBD1; V gene: TRBV23-1; clone size: -; J gene: TRBJ2-7; CDR3 DNA: TGCGCCAGCAGTCGGGCGGGACAGGGTCTGTACGAGCAGTACTTC; CDR3 protein: CASSRAGQGLYEQYF
D gene: -; V gene: TRBV21-1; clone size: few; J gene: TRBJ1-3; CDR3 DNA: TGTGCCAACGCTAAGGGACAGCCGAAACCCGGAAACACCATATATTTT; CDR3 protein: CANAKGQPKPGNTIYF
D gene: -; V gene: TRBV15; clone size: -; J gene: TRBJ1-5; CDR3 DNA: TGTGCCACCAGCAGATCCCGGGGACTGAACCAGCCCCAGCATTTT; CDR3 protein: CATSRSRGLNQPQHF
D gene: -; V gene: TRBV5-6; clone size: -; J gene: TRBJ2-5; CDR3 DNA: TGTGCCAGCAGCCAGGCGCAGGGATCTACCCAGTACTTC; CDR3 protein: CASSQAQGSTQYF
D gene: -; V gene: TRBV29-1; clone size: -; J gene: TRBJ2-1; CDR3 DNA: TGCAGCGGTCTCCCTGGGAGCTCCTACAATGAGCAGTTCTTC; CDR3 protein: CSGLPGSSYNEQFF
D gene: TRBD1; V gene: TRBV27; clone size: -; J gene: TRBJ2-7; CDR3 DNA: TGTGCCAGCAGACGACAGGGGGCTGCTTACGAGCAGTACTTC; CDR3 protein: CASRRQGAAYEQYF
D gene: -; V gene: TRBV5-6; clone size: -; J gene: TRBJ2-2; CDR3 DNA: TGTGCCAGCAGCTCGTCGGATACTAGACGATTTAACACCGGGGAGCTGTTTTTT; CDR3 protein: CASSSSDTRRFNTGELFF
D gene: TRBD2; V gene: TRBV4-2; clone size: -; J gene: TRBJ2-1; CDR3 DNA: TGTGCCAGCAGCCAAAAAACTAGCGGGAGGGCTAGTGTCCCCTACAATGAGCAGTTCTTC; CDR3 protein: CASSQKTSGRASVPYNEQFF
D gene: -; V gene: TRBV7-9; clone size: -; J gene: TRBJ1-1; CDR3 DNA: TGTGCCAGCAGCTTACATGGGGGGGCGCCGGACACTGAAGCTTTCTTT; CDR3 protein: CASSLHGGAPDTEAFF
D gene: TRBD1; V gene: TRBV4-1; clone size: -; J gene: TRBJ2-2; CDR3 DNA: TGCGCCAGCAGCCAAGATGAAAGGGGGCGGACCGGGGAGCTGTTTTTT; CDR3 protein: CASSQDERGRTGELFF
D gene: -; V gene: TRBV25-1; clone size: -; J gene: TRBJ1-3; CDR3 DNA: TGTGCCAGCAGTGGGTCGGGGGGGAGGGCTGGAAACACCATATATTTT; CDR3 protein: CASSGSGGRAGNTIYF
D gene: TRBD1; V gene: TRBV6-4; clone size: once; J gene: TRBJ2-7; CDR3 DNA: TGTGCCAGCAGCGGACAGGGGACCTACGAGCAGTACTTC; CDR3 protein: CASSGQGTYEQYF
D gene: -; V gene: TRBV29-1; clone size: -; J gene: TRBJ2-2; CDR3 DNA: TGCAGCGTTGAAGATCACGGGGAGCTGTTTTTT; CDR3 protein: CSVEDHGELFF
D gene: TRBD2; V gene: TRBV28; clone size: -; J gene: TRBJ2-4; CDR3 DNA: TGTGCCAGCCGACTAGCGGGAACGAACCTAGCCAAAAACATTCAGTACTTC; CDR3 protein: CASRLAGTNLAKNIQYF
D gene: TRBD2; V gene: TRBV7-6; clone size: -; J gene: TRBJ2-5; CDR3 DNA: TGTGCCAGCAGCTTAGTAACTAGCGGACAAGAGACCCAGTACTTC; CDR3 protein: CASSLVTSGQETQYF
D gene: -; V gene: TRBV25-1; clone size: -; J gene: TRBJ2-1; CDR3 DNA: TGTGCCAGCCAGGGACTCCTATCCTACAATGAGCAGTTCTTC; CDR3 protein: CASQGLLSYNEQFF
D gene: -; V gene: TRBV7-3; clone size: -; J gene: TRBJ1-1; CDR3 DNA: TGTGCCAGCAGCTCCCGGAGGGCCTCGAACACTGAAGCTTTCTTT; CDR3 protein: CASSSRRASNTEAFF
D gene: -; V gene: TRBV5-4; clone size: -; J gene: TRBJ2-3; CDR3 DNA: TGTGCCAGCAGCTTGTCGCCTAGGAACGAAATCACAGATACGCAGTATTTT; CDR3 protein: CASSLSPRNEITDTQYF
D gene: TRBD2; V gene: TRBV30; clone size: -; J gene: TRBJ2-1; CDR3 DNA: TGTGCCTGGAGGGCCACCTTCTTGCGGGAGCGCTACAATGAGCAGTTCTTC; CDR3 protein: CAWRATFLRERYNEQFF
D gene: -; V gene: TRBV7-9; clone size: -; J gene: TRBJ2-7; CDR3 DNA: TGTGCCAGCAGCGAGACAGGCCTGGGGTACTACGAGCAGTACTTC; CDR3 protein: CASSETGLGYYEQYF
D gene: TRBD2; V gene: TRBV9; clone size: -; J gene: TRBJ2-1; CDR3 DNA: TGTGCCAGCAGCTATACACTAGCGGGTAATCATGATGAGCAGTTCTTC; CDR3 protein: CASSYTLAGNHDEQFF
D gene: TRBD2; V gene: TRBV4-3; clone size: once; J gene: TRBJ2-1; CDR3 DNA: TGCGCCATGCGGGTGGCGGGAGTCAATGAGCAGTTCTTC; CDR3 protein: CAMRVAGVNEQFF
D gene: TRBD2; V gene: TRBV2; clone size: -; J gene: TRBJ2-5; CDR3 DNA: TGTGCCAGCAGTCCCCTAGCGGGAGGGCCGGGAGAGACCCAGTACTTC; CDR3 protein: CASSPLAGGPGETQYF
D gene: -; V gene: TRBV4-1; clone size: -; J gene: TRBJ1-1; CDR3 DNA: TGCGCCAGCAGCCAAGCCGCGGGAGGGCTGAACACTGAAGCTTTCTTT; CDR3 protein: CASSQAAGGLNTEAFF
D gene: -; V gene: TRBV5-1; clone size: -; J gene: TRBJ2-1; CDR3 DNA: TGCGCCAGCAGCGCGGGCTTATCAGTCTACAATGAGCAGTTCTTC; CDR3 protein: CASSAGLSVYNEQFF
D gene: -; V gene: TRBV28; clone size: -; J gene: TRBJ1-5; CDR3 DNA: TGTGCCAGCAGTTTCCGGGGAGGGGATCAGCCCCAGCATTTT; CDR3 protein: CASSFRGGDQPQHF
D gene: TRBD1; V gene: TRBV4-3; clone size: -; J gene: TRBJ2-3; CDR3 DNA: TGCGCCAGCAGCCCCTCAGAGGCGGGACAGGGGACAGATACGCAGTATTTT; CDR3 protein: CASSPSEAGQGTDTQYF
D gene: TRBD1; V gene: TRBV2; clone size: -; J gene: TRBJ2-7; CDR3 DNA: TGTGCCAGCACCGCGACAGGGGTCAGCTCCTACGAGCAGTACTTC; CDR3 protein: CASTATGVSSYEQYF